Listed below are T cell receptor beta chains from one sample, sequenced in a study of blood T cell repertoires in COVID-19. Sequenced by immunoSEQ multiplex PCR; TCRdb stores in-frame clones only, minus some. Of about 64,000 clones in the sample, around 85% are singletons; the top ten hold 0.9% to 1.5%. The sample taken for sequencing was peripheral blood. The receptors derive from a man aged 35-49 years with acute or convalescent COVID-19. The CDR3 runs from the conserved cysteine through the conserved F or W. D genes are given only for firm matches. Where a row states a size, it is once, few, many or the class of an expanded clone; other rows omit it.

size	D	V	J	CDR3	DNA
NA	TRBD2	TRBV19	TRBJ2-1	CASSSGLAGGLNEQFF	TGTGCCAGTAGTTCGGGACTAGCGGGGGGACTCAATGAGCAGTTCTTC
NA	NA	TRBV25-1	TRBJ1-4	CASSEFGARSNEKLFF	TGTGCCAGCAGTGAATTTGGGGCCCGTAGTAATGAAAAACTGTTTTTT
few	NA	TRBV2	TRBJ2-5	CASSEKLRETQYF	TGTGCCAGCAGTGAAAAATTGCGGGAGACCCAGTACTTC
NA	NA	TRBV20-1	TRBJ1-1	CSASVVNTEAFF	TGCAGTGCTAGTGTAGTGAACACTGAAGCTTTCTTT
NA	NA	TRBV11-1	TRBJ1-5	CASSSDRNQPQHF	TGTGCCAGCAGCTCGGACAGAAATCAGCCCCAGCATTTT
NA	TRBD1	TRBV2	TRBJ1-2	CASSALGQGYGYTF	TGTGCCAGCAGTGCCCTGGGACAGGGTTATGGCTACACCTTC
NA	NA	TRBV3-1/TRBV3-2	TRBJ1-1	CASSLQVGDTEAFF	TGTGCCAGCAGCCTGCAGGTCGGGGACACTGAAGCTTTCTTT
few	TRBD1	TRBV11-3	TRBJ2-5	CASSSWGQGARETQYF	TGTGCCAGCAGCTCCTGGGGACAGGGGGCGCGAGAGACCCAGTACTTC
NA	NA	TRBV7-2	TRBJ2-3	CASSPYTDTQYF	TGTGCCAGCAGCCCTTACACAGATACGCAGTATTTT
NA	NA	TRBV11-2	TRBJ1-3	CASSLGGAGILGYTIYF	TGTGCCAGCAGCTTAGGAGGTGCCGGTATTCTTGGTTACACCATATATTTT
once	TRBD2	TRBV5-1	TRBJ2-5	CASSAGLAGGRNQETQYF	TGCGCCAGCAGCGCGGGACTAGCGGGGGGGCGGAACCAAGAGACCCAGTACTTC
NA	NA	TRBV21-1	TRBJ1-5	CASSAHRGDQPQHF	TGTGCCAGCAGCGCACACAGGGGGGATCAGCCCCAGCATTTT
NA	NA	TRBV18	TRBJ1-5	CASSLNRVVDQPQHF	TGTGCCAGCTCGTTAAACAGGGTCGTGGATCAGCCCCAGCATTTT
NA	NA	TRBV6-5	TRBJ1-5	CASSYGQPNQPQHF	TGTGCCAGCAGTTACGGGCAGCCCAATCAGCCCCAGCATTTT
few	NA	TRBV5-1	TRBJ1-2	CASSLDTGVRGYTF	TGCGCCAGCAGCTTGGACACCGGGGTTCGTGGCTACACCTTC
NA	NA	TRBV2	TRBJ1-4	CASSLRTGNEKLFF	TGTGCCAGCAGCCTGAGGACGGGGAATGAAAAACTGTTTTTT
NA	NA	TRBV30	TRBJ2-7	CAWSHRSDEQYF	TGTGCCTGGAGCCACAGGTCGGACGAGCAGTACTTC
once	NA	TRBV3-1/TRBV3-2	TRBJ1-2	CASSQRSSPGYTF	TGTGCCAGCAGCCAAAGGAGTTCTCCGGGCTACACCTTC
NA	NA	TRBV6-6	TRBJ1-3	CATGINGNTIYF	TGTGCCACCGGGATTAATGGAAACACCATATATTTT
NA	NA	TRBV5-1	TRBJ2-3	CASSEGADFRTDTQYF	TGCGCCAGCAGCGAGGGAGCGGACTTTCGCACAGATACGCAGTATTTT
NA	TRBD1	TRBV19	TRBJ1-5	CASSRPQGAGGLNQPQHF	TGTGCCAGTAGTCGCCCCCAGGGGGCAGGGGGGTTAAATCAGCCCCAGCATTTT
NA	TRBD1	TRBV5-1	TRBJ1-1	CASSLDTGGGTEAFF	TGCGCCAGCAGCTTGGATACAGGGGGCGGCACTGAAGCTTTCTTT
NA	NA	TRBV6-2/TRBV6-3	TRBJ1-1	CASSYVGSQSEAFF	TGTGCCAGCAGTTACGTCGGGTCGCAGTCAGAAGCTTTCTTT
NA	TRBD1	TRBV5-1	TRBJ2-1	CASSSAAGQGTGEQFF	TGCGCCAGCAGCTCGGCGGCGGGACAGGGTACAGGTGAACAGTTCTTC
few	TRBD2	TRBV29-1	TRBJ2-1	CSVESLAGGPGEQFF	TGCAGCGTTGAATCTCTTGCGGGGGGGCCCGGTGAGCAGTTCTTC
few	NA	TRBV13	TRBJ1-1	CASRQEKMNTEAFF	TGTGCCAGCCGACAGGAGAAGATGAACACTGAAGCTTTCTTT
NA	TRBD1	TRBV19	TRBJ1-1	CASLRQGVRDTEAFF	TGTGCCAGTCTCCGACAGGGGGTGAGGGACACTGAAGCTTTCTTT
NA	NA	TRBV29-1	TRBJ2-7	CSVASSSYEQYF	TGCAGCGTTGCTTCCAGCTCCTACGAGCAGTACTTC